These 29 T cell receptor beta chains came from one sample sequenced in a study of cytomegalovirus exposure and HLA in healthy donors. Both 60 Vbeta primers and 13 Jbeta primers went into the PCR. Sequencing used immunoSEQ multiplex PCR; TCRdb keeps in-frame clones, though not all of them. This table holds roughly 100,000 clones, 65% to 90% found once. Sequences were obtained from PBMCs. The receptors stem from a man aged 25-45 years in good health and CMV-seropositive.

The CDR3 bases are TGTGCCAGCAGTTTGACCCGGGAGGTGGATGAAAAACTGTTTTTT. This codes for CASSLTREVDEKLFF. This rearrangement joins TRBV27 to TRBJ1-4; no firm D call. Trimming removed 3 bases at V and 6 bases at J, with 14 bases between. CDR3 size: 15 residues. The germline gives CDR1 MNHEY, CDR2 SMNVEV (reference sequence).

The J gene is TRBJ1-2, the V gene TRBV6-1; D is possibly TRBD1 (6 bases). Trimming removed 5 bases from V and 6 bases from J, with 16 bases in between. The germline V gene encodes CDR1 MNHNS and CDR2 SASEGT. The CDR3 totals 14 residues. The chain's CDR3 is CASSLTFRTDGYTF. The DNA of the CDR3 is TGTGCCAGCAGTCTTACCTTTCGGACAGATGGCTACACCTTC.

The chain recombines TRBV27 with TRBJ1-4; D is perhaps TRBD1 (6 bases). Trimming removed 0 bases at V and 3 bases at J, with 8 bases between. The length of the CDR3 is 15 residues. Germline lookup yields CDR1 MNHEY and CDR2 SMNVEV (reference sequence). The CDR3 loop reads CASSLSRGPNEKLFF. The DNA for the CDR3 is TGTGCCAGCAGTTTATCCAGGGGTCCTAATGAAAAACTGTTTTTT.

Only a few counts were recorded for this clone. This chain uses TRBV6-1 with TRBJ1-4; possible D gene TRBD1, 5 bases. The germline V gene encodes CDR1 MNHNS and CDR2 SASEGT. V lost 8 bases and J 4 bases, leaving 11 bases between the germline ends. This CDR3 is 13 amino acids long. The DNA for the CDR3 is TGTGCCAGCGGAGGGCAGGGTAATGAAAAACTGTTTTTT. Translating gives CASGGQGNEKLFF.

V is TRBV19 and J is TRBJ1-5; the match to TRBD1 covers 8 bases. The V segment lost 5 bases and the J segment 4 bases; nucleotides outside the gene matches: 7. The CDR3 runs 15 residues. Germline-derived CDR1 and CDR2 are LNHDA and SQIVND (reference sequence). The CDR3 loop reads CASSSGQGLNQPQHF. CDR3 in DNA: TGTGCCAGTAGTTCAGGACAGGGATTGAATCAGCCCCAGCATTTT.

This clone was seen just once. The chain carries TRBV28 and TRBJ1-2; maybe TRBD1 (6 bases). CDR1 and CDR2 (germline): MDHEN, SYDVKM. The CDR3 is made up of 14 amino acids. V was trimmed by 2 bases and J by 10 bases, leaving 17 bases between them. The chain's CDR3 is CASSLGRGHASYTF. As DNA, the CDR3 is TGTGCCAGCAGTTTAGGCAGGGGCCACGCGTCCTACACCTTC.

The genes are TRBV5-1 and TRBJ2-7; 10 bases match TRBD1. The V gene's germline CDR1 is SGHRS and CDR2 YFSETQ. V was clipped by 5 bases and J by 0 bases; unmatched bases: 5. The CDR3 is 15 residues long. The CDR3 region is CASSPRQGASYEQYF. The CDR3 region has the DNA TGCGCCAGCAGTCCACGACAGGGGGCCTCCTACGAGCAGTACTTC.

This chain joins TRBV7-9 and TRBJ1-6, with D unresolved. The germline V and J ends were trimmed by 1 base and 0 bases, with 7 bases remaining between them. The CDR3 is made up of 16 amino acids. Germline CDR1 is SEHNR and CDR2 is FQNEAQ (reference sequence). CDR3 protein: CASSLERSSYNSPLHF. The CDR3 DNA is TGTGCCAGCAGCTTAGAGCGGAGCTCCTATAATTCACCCCTCCACTTT. The complete variable domain, with remaining parts taken from reference TRBV7-9 and TRBJ1-6, reads DTGVSQNPRHKITKRGQNVTFRCDPISEHNRLYWYRQTLGQGPEFLTYFQNEAQLEKSRLLSDRFSAERPKGSFSTLEIQRTEQGDSAMYLCASSLERSSYNSPLHFGNGTRLTVT.

This clone was detected once. V is TRBV29-1 and J is TRBJ2-7; 9 positions agree with TRBD2. The length of the CDR3 is 17 residues. Per germline, CDR1 SQVTM and CDR2 ANQGSEA. The junction had 15 bases not matched to a gene; V was cut back by 3 bases and J by 3 bases. The CDR3 is CSVDALAGRFRVYEQYF. CDR3 sequence (DNA): TGCAGCGTTGACGCTCTAGCGGGGCGTTTCAGGGTCTACGAGCAGTACTTC.

This rearrangement joins TRBV2 to TRBJ1-2, with 7 bases lining up with TRBD1. The CDR3 runs 14 residues. CDR1 is SNHLY and CDR2 is FYNNEI in the germline V gene. The V gene end was trimmed by 4 bases and the J gene end by 3 bases; junction bases not matched to a gene: 5. The CDR3 coding sequence is TGTGCCAGCAGTGCGACAGGGTTGCACTATGGCTACACCTTC. Protein: CASSATGLHYGYTF.

This chain connects TRBV5-6 to TRBJ2-3, with TRBD2 matching 10 bases. The CDR3 runs to 19 residues. V shed 4 bases, J shed 0 bases, and the junction held 14 bases outside the gene matches. Looked up from germline, CDR1 is SGHDT and CDR2 is YYEEEE. CDR3 amino acids: CASSPTTSAGGTSTDTQYF. The CDR3 coding sequence is TGTGCCAGCAGCCCCACGACGTCAGCGGGGGGGACTAGCACAGATACGCAGTATTTT.

The chain couples TRBV30 to TRBJ1-6; D unclear. CDR3 size: 17 residues. The germline CDR1 and CDR2 sequences are GTSNPN and SVGIG (reference sequence). V lost 5 bases and J lost 0, with 17 bases in between. This CDR3 is CAWGRDRTSSYNSPLHF. The DNA of the CDR3 is TGTGCCTGGGGGAGGGATAGGACTAGCTCCTATAATTCACCCCTCCACTTT. The full variable domain, completed using reference TRBV30 and TRBJ1-6, is SQTIHQWPATLVQPVGSPLSLECTVEGTSNPNLYWYRQAAGRGLQLLFYSVGIGQISSEVPQNLSASRPQDRQFILSSKKLLLSDSGFYLCAWGRDRTSSYNSPLHFGNGTRLTVT.

The V call is TRBV7-9, the J call TRBJ1-3; D is unclear. The germline CDR1 and CDR2 sequences are SEHNR and FQNEAQ (reference sequence). This CDR3 spans 13 amino acids. The V and J ends lost 5 bases and 5 bases respectively, with 10 bases between them. DNA for the CDR3: TGTGCCAGCAGCCCCGCCAGGAGAAACACCATATATTTT. Its translation: CASSPARRNTIYF.

CDR3 DNA sequence: TGTGCCTGGATGCGGACAGGGCGGGCTGGAAACACCATATATTTT. Translation: CAWMRTGRAGNTIYF. The gene calls are TRBV30 and TRBJ1-3; 8 positions agree with TRBD1. The V gene end was trimmed by 4 bases and the J gene end by 2 bases; junction bases not matched to a gene: 7. CDR3 length: 15 amino acids. Germline V gene data show CDR1 as GTSNPN and CDR2 as SVGIG (reference sequence).

In its sample, this clone was seen a few times. The chain carries TRBV5-6 and TRBJ1-1; D unresolved. The CDR3 is 13 residues long. CDR1 and CDR2 (germline): SGHDT, YYEEEE. Deletions cut 2 bases from V and 0 bases from J, with 5 bases between. The CDR3 region has the DNA TGTGCCAGCAGCTTAGCCCTGAACACTGAAGCTTTCTTT. Amino acids: CASSLALNTEAFF.

V is TRBV2 and J is TRBJ2-1, with 7 nucleotides matching TRBD2. This CDR3 region has 16 residues. CDR1 SNHLY and CDR2 FYNNEI come from the germline V gene. V shed 7 bases and J 5 bases; nucleotides not matched to a gene: 14. In nucleotides, the CDR3 is TGTGCCAGCATCCGGACTAGGTCTCTGGTGGACAATGAGCAGTTCTTC. Its protein is CASIRTRSLVDNEQFF.

V usage is TRBV28 and J usage is TRBJ2-7; D may be TRBD2 (5 bases). This CDR3 has 12 residues. V was trimmed by 7 bases and J by 6 bases, leaving 13 bases between them. Germline CDR1 and CDR2: MDHEN and SYDVKM. The CDR3 reads CASKEVLGEQYF. The CDR3 bases are TGTGCCAGCAAGGAGGTTTTGGGCGAGCAGTACTTC.

The rearrangement links TRBV10-3 to TRBJ2-7; D is perhaps TRBD1 (5 bases). Germline loops: CDR1 ENHRY, CDR2 SYGVKD. The CDR3 contains 12 residues. Trimming pared 3 bases from V and 3 bases from J, leaving 6 bases between. CDR3 loop: CAISEQDYEQYF. The CDR3 region has the DNA TGTGCCATCAGTGAACAGGACTACGAGCAGTACTTC.

This sequence joins TRBV12-5 and TRBJ1-4, with 11 bases lining up with TRBD1. The CDR3 is made up of 14 amino acids. The J segment lost 8 bases and the V segment lost 4 bases, leaving 3 bases of the junction unmatched. CDR1 LGHNT and CDR2 FRNRAP come from the germline V gene. CDR3 coding DNA: TGTGCTAGTGGTTCCGGGACAGGGGGAGAAAAACTGTTTTTT. Translating it yields CASGSGTGGEKLFF.

J is TRBJ1-5 and V is TRBV2; no firm D call. Germline loops: CDR1 SNHLY, CDR2 FYNNEI. Trimming pared 6 bases from V and 6 bases from J, leaving 12 bases between. CDR3 size: 13 residues. The CDR3 here is CASRGGVGQPQHF. The CDR3 DNA reads TGTGCCAGCAGGGGCGGGGTGGGTCAGCCCCAGCATTTT. Looking up the rest from reference TRBV2 and TRBJ1-5 gives the full variable domain: EPEVTQTPSHQVTQMGQEVILRCVPISNHLYFYWYRQILGQKVEFLVSFYNNEISEKSEIFDDQFSVERPDGSNFTLKIRSTKLEDSAMYFCASRGGVGQPQHFGDGTRLSIL.

This clone was recorded only once. The J gene is TRBJ2-7, the V gene TRBV2; D perhaps matches TRBD2 (6 bases). Germline V gene sequence: CDR1 SNHLY, CDR2 FYNNEI. CDR3 length equals 14 residues. The V end lost 5 bases, the J end lost 4 bases, and 15 bases lay between the germline ends. This CDR3 reads CASSLAGILYEQYF. The CDR3 DNA follows: TGTGCCAGCAGTCTGGCGGGGATTTTATACGAGCAGTACTTC.

The chain joins TRBV9 to TRBJ2-7, with 9 bases lining up with TRBD2. V was pared by 3 bases and J by 2 bases, with 9 bases of the junction left unmatched. Germline CDR1 reads SGDLS; CDR2 reads YYNGEE. This CDR3 has 16 residues. As DNA, the CDR3 is TGTGCCAGCAGCGCGGAGCTAGCGGGGTCAACCTACGAGCAGTACTTC. Protein sequence: CASSAELAGSTYEQYF.

This clone appeared once. The chain links TRBV18 to TRBJ1-5; D gene ambiguous. The CDR3 is 13 amino acids. V lost 6 bases and J 6 bases, leaving 12 bases between the germline ends. Germline V gene data show CDR1 as KGHSH and CDR2 as LQKENI. The chain's CDR3 is CASSKQWSQPQHF. In DNA, the CDR3 is TGTGCCAGCTCTAAGCAGTGGAGTCAGCCCCAGCATTTT.

The V gene is TRBV6-1, the J gene TRBJ2-1, with 12 bases lining up with TRBD1. This CDR3 region has 15 residues. After removal of 6 bases from V and 8 bases from J, the junction contained 8 bases not matched to a gene. Looked up from germline, CDR1 is MNHNS and CDR2 is SASEGT. CDR3 nucleotides: TGTGCCAGCAGCTCCGGGACAGGGGGCTTCGATGAGCAGTTCTTC. Protein product: CASSSGTGGFDEQFF.

The V gene is TRBV4-2, the J gene TRBJ2-1; 15 bases map to TRBD2. Germline V gene sequence: CDR1 LGHNA, CDR2 YNFKEQ. J lost 10 bases, V lost 1 base, and 5 bases had no gene match. The CDR3 contains 16 residues. Here the CDR3 reads CASSQGTSGGAREQFF. The DNA for the CDR3 is TGTGCCAGCAGCCAAGGGACTAGCGGGGGGGCCCGGGAGCAGTTCTTC.

V is TRBV6-1 and J is TRBJ1-2, with a weak D call TRBD1 (5 bases). There are 14 residues in the CDR3. CDR1 is MNHNS and CDR2 is SASEGT in the germline V gene. V was trimmed by 0 bases and J by 5 bases, leaving 10 bases between them. The CDR3 bases are TGTGCCAGCAGTGAAGCGCCGGGGGGTTATGGCTACACCTTC. Translating it yields CASSEAPGGYGYTF.

This chain uses TRBV6-1 with TRBJ1-2; D is possibly TRBD1 (6 bases). V lost 2 bases and J lost 2, with 9 bases in between. The V gene's germline CDR1 is MNHNS and CDR2 SASEGT. CDR3 length: 14 residues. Written as DNA, the CDR3 is TGTGCCAGCAGTGAAATGGGGGCCAACTATGGCTACACCTTC. This translates into CASSEMGANYGYTF.

V and J are TRBV7-6 and TRBJ2-5; 11 positions agree with TRBD2. The germline gives CDR1 SGHVS, CDR2 FNYEAQ. Trimming removed 5 bases from V and 5 bases from J; junction bases left unmatched: 7. The CDR3 contains 15 residues. The CDR3 coding sequence is TGTGCCAGCAGCCTTGTGGCTAGCGGGGGGGAGACCCAGTACTTC. Its protein is CASSLVASGGETQYF.

The gene calls are TRBV18 and TRBJ1-1, with D possibly matching TRBD1 (6 bases). CDR3 length: 16 amino acids. Between the trimmed V and J ends, which lost 4 bases and 3 bases, there was a span of 18 bases. The V gene's germline CDR1 is KGHSH and CDR2 LQKENI. CDR3 in amino acids: CASSRSRGVKYTEAFF. In DNA form, the CDR3 reads TGTGCCAGCTCACGAAGCAGGGGAGTAAAATACACTGAAGCTTTCTTT. Drawing the rest from reference TRBV18 and TRBJ1-1, the complete variable domain is NAGVMQNPRHLVRRRGQEARLRCSPMKGHSHVYWYRQLPEEGLKFMVYLQKENIIDESGMPKERFSAEFPKEGPSILRIQQVVRGDSAAYFCASSRSRGVKYTEAFFGQGTRLTVV.